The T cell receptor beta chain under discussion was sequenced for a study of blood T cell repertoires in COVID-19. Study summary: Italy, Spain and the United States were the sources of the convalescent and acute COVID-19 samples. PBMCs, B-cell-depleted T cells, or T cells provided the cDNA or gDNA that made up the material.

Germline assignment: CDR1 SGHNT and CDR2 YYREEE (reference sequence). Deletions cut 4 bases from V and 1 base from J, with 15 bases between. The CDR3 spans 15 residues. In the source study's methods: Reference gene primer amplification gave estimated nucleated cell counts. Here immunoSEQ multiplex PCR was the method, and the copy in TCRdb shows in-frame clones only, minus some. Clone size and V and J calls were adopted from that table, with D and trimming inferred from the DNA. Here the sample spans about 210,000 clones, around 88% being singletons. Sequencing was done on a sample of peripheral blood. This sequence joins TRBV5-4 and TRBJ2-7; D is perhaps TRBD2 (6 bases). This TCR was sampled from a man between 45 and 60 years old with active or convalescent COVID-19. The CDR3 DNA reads TGTGCCAGCAGCCCCGGGACTTCTTATTCCTACGAGCAGTACTTC. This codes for CASSPGTSYSYEQYF. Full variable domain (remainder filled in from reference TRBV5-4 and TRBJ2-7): ETGVTQSPTHLIKTRGQQVTLRCSSQSGHNTVSWYQQALGQGPQFIFQYYREEENGRGNFPPRFSGLQFPNYSSELNVNALELDDSALYLCASSPGTSYSYEQYFGPGTRLTVT.